Following are 26 T cell receptor beta chains from one sample sequenced in a study of blood T cell repertoires in COVID-19. Method: immunoSEQ multiplex PCR; TCRdb's copy keeps in-frame clones and lacks some. The table includes under 250,000 clones, approximately 90% detected once. Material for sequencing was peripheral blood. The receptors derive from a man in his sixties with COVID-19, enrolled during active disease.

V usage is TRBV18 and J usage is TRBJ2-2; 7 nucleotides match TRBD1. This CDR3 spans 15 amino acids. The germline V gene encodes CDR1 KGHSH and CDR2 LQKENI. After removal of 3 bases from V and 1 base from J, the junction contained 2 bases not matched to a gene. The CDR3 region is CASSPGQLNTGELFF. Here the CDR3 DNA reads TGTGCCAGCTCACCGGGACAGTTGAACACCGGGGAGCTGTTTTTT.

V and J are TRBV3-1 (or the pseudogene TRBV3-2) and TRBJ2-1; the D gene is possibly TRBD1 (5 bases). V lost 6 bases, J lost 7 bases, and 13 bases lay in between. The germline CDR1 and CDR2 sequences are LGHDT and YNNKEL (reference sequence). The CDR3 runs to 13 residues. The CDR3 coding sequence is TGTGCCAGCAGTCCAGGGTATGGAAATGAGCAGTTCTTC. This encodes CASSPGYGNEQFF.

The rearrangement uses TRBV4-2 and TRBJ2-5; 11 positions agree with TRBD2. The CDR3 covers 15 residues. Germline CDR1 reads LGHNA; CDR2 reads YNFKEQ. The ends lost 6 bases at V and 2 bases at J; junction bases unmatched: 5. CDR3 region: CASRRGTSGQETQYF. CDR3 nucleotide sequence: TGTGCCAGCAGACGGGGGACTAGCGGACAAGAGACCCAGTACTTC.

This chain joins TRBV27 and TRBJ2-7; 8 bases line up with TRBD1. The J segment lost 3 bases and the V segment lost 2 bases, leaving 9 bases of the junction unmatched. The germline CDR1 and CDR2 sequences are MNHEY and SMNVEV (reference sequence). The CDR3 contains 16 residues. The CDR3 protein is CASSLQGTGLYYEQYF. In DNA, the CDR3 is TGTGCCAGCAGTTTACAAGGGACAGGCCTCTACTACGAGCAGTACTTC.

The chain carries TRBV2 and TRBJ2-1; no firm D call. Germline CDR1 and CDR2: SNHLY and FYNNEI. V shed 6 bases and J shed 5 bases, with 11 bases lying between them. This CDR3 has 13 residues. The CDR3 region is CASSTTLHNEQFF. CDR3 DNA sequence: TGTGCCAGCAGCACCACCCTACACAATGAGCAGTTCTTC.

The CDR3: CASSSMRGANYNEQFF. The DNA for the CDR3 is TGTGCCAGCAGTTCAATGCGGGGGGCGAACTACAATGAGCAGTTCTTC. The genes are TRBV27 and TRBJ2-1, with 8 bases aligning to TRBD2. Unmatched junction bases numbered 8, after V lost 4 bases and J lost 3 bases. The CDR3 covers 16 residues. Germline CDR1 reads MNHEY; CDR2 reads SMNVEV (reference sequence).

The chain recombines TRBV24-1 with TRBJ2-5, with D tentatively TRBD1 (6 bases). V lost 4 bases and J 2 bases, leaving 13 bases between the germline ends. Germline V gives CDR1 KGHDR, CDR2 SFDVKD. This CDR3 is built from 15 residues. The CDR3, as DNA: TGTGCCACCAGTGACCCCCGGGACATTCAAGAGACCCAGTACTTC. As protein: CATSDPRDIQETQYF.

The V call is TRBV4-1, the J call TRBJ1-5; D remains ambiguous. The CDR3 extends over 15 amino acids. Trimming took off 0 bases at V and 0 bases at J, with 6 bases between the two ends. The germline V gene encodes CDR1 MGHRA and CDR2 YSYEKL. CDR3 nucleotides: TGCGCCAGCAGCCAAGAGTCCAGTAGCAATCAGCCCCAGCATTTT. Protein: CASSQESSSNQPQHF.

The gene calls are TRBV7-2 and TRBJ1-5; a possible D gene is TRBD1 (6 bases). The CDR3 contains 13 residues. V was shortened by 6 bases and J by 4 bases, with 10 bases between the two germline ends. Per germline, CDR1 SGHTA and CDR2 FQGNSA. The CDR3 sequence: CASSTQGNQPQHF. The CDR3 DNA reads as TGTGCCAGCAGTACTCAGGGGAATCAGCCCCAGCATTTT. Using reference TRBV7-2 and TRBJ1-5 for the parts outside the CDR3, the full variable domain is GAGVSQSPSNKVTEKGKDVELRCDPISGHTALYWYRQSLGQGLEFLIYFQGNSAPDKSGLPSDRFSAERTGGSVSTLTIQRTQQEDSAVYLCASSTQGNQPQHFGDGTRLSIL.

The chain recombines TRBV5-1 with TRBJ1-2, with 7 bases identical to TRBD1. CDR1 is SGHRS, CDR2 YFSETQ, per germline. The CDR3 runs to 14 residues. The J segment lost 4 bases and the V segment lost 4 bases, leaving 7 bases of the junction unmatched. The CDR3 spells CASSDSQGSYGYTF. The CDR3 DNA follows: TGCGCCAGCAGCGATTCACAGGGGTCCTATGGCTACACCTTC.

V and J are TRBV4-1 and TRBJ1-1, with 7 positions matching TRBD1. The CDR3 has 16 residues. CDR1 MGHRA and CDR2 YSYEKL come from the germline V gene. J gave up 0 bases and V 7 bases, and 11 bases lay outside the gene matches. This CDR3 is CASTTTGRNMNTEAFF. In DNA form, the CDR3 reads TGCGCCAGCACCACGACAGGGAGGAACATGAACACTGAAGCTTTCTTT.

The chain recombines TRBV7-8 with TRBJ2-7, with 8 bases aligning to TRBD1. Germline V lookup: CDR1 SGHVS, CDR2 FQNEAQ. The CDR3 consists of 13 residues. Trimming took 5 bases from V and 6 from J; bases not matched to a gene: 6. CDR3: CASSHGQGLEQYF. CDR3 coding DNA: TGTGCCAGCAGCCACGGACAGGGACTCGAGCAGTACTTC. Using reference TRBV7-8 and TRBJ2-7 for the parts outside the CDR3, the full variable domain is GAGVSQSPRYKVAKRGQDVALRCDPISGHVSLFWYQQALGQGPEFLTYFQNEAQLDKSGLPSDRFFAERPEGSVSTLKIQRTQQEDSAVYLCASSHGQGLEQYFGPGTRLTVT.

The chain has TRBV9 and TRBJ2-1; a possible D gene is TRBD2 (6 bases). CDR1 is SGDLS and CDR2 is YYNGEE in the germline V gene. Between the trimmed V and J ends, which lost 3 bases and 7 bases, there was a span of 17 bases. This CDR3 is built from 15 residues. The CDR3 DNA follows: TGTGCCAGCAGCGAAGAACCTACCGGGAGTAATGAGCAGTTCTTC. Its translation is CASSEEPTGSNEQFF.

This chain uses TRBV6-5 with TRBJ1-2, with 8 bases that match TRBD1. V lost 7 bases and J lost 3; bases outside the gene matches: 7. CDR1 is MNHEY and CDR2 is SVGAGI in the germline V gene. This CDR3 has 14 amino acids. Written as DNA, the CDR3 is TGTGCCAGCACACTACAGGGGGGGGACTATGGCTACACCTTC. Its protein product is CASTLQGGDYGYTF.

The chain uses TRBV15 and TRBJ1-4, with D possibly matching TRBD1 (5 bases). The CDR3 loop spans 17 amino acids. Trimming cost V 0 bases and J 7 bases, with 18 bases left between them. Germline values: CDR1 LNHNV, CDR2 YYDKDF (reference sequence). This CDR3 is CATSRDQGGDRTEKLFF. The CDR3 coding sequence is TGTGCCACCAGCAGAGATCAAGGAGGGGATCGGACTGAAAAACTGTTTTTT.

The V and J genes are TRBV29-1 and TRBJ2-1; 11 nucleotides line up with TRBD2. CDR1 is SQVTM and CDR2 is ANQGSEA in the germline V gene. J was trimmed by 8 bases and V by 2 bases; bases with no gene match: 5. The CDR3 contains 14 residues. The chain's CDR3 is CSVEPSGRNDEQFF. In DNA form, the CDR3 reads TGCAGCGTTGAACCTAGCGGGAGGAACGATGAGCAGTTCTTC.

The rearrangement joins TRBV28 to TRBJ1-5; 7 bases are a match to TRBD1. There are 14 residues in the CDR3. The germline V gene encodes CDR1 MDHEN and CDR2 SYDVKM. With 5 bases clipped from V and 6 bases from J, the junction kept 7 bases outside the gene matches. The CDR3 spells CASSVQGMAQPQHF. CDR3 in DNA: TGTGCCAGCAGTGTACAGGGGATGGCTCAGCCCCAGCATTTT.

This chain connects TRBV6-2 or TRBV6-3 to TRBJ2-1; TRBD1 aligns across 8 bases. Germline V gene data show CDR1 as MNHEY and CDR2 as SVGEGT. This CDR3 region has 14 residues. Trimming removed 2 bases from V and 6 bases from J; junction bases left unmatched: 3. CDR3 DNA sequence: TGTGCCAGCAGTTACGTCGGACAGGGCAATGAGCAGTTCTTC. Its translation: CASSYVGQGNEQFF.

The chain has TRBV9 and TRBJ2-4, with 9 bases fitting TRBD2. The ends lost 0 bases at V and 8 bases at J; junction bases unmatched: 12. CDR3 size: 17 residues. CDR1 and CDR2 from the germline V gene are SGDLS and YYNGEE. The CDR3, as DNA: TGTGCCAGCAGCGTAGGTCTGGCGGGGGGGCCTGAGGACATTCAGTACTTC. This sequence encodes CASSVGLAGGPEDIQYF. Supplemented by reference TRBV9 and TRBJ2-4, the full variable domain reads DSGVTQTPKHLITATGQRVTLRCSPRSGDLSVYWYQQSLDQGLQFLIQYYNGEERAKGNILERFSAQQFPDLHSELNLSSLELGDSALYFCASSVGLAGGPEDIQYFGAGTRLSVL.

This chain joins TRBV6-5 and TRBJ1-1; 7 bases agree with TRBD1. Germline V gene data show CDR1 as MNHEY and CDR2 as SVGAGI. The CDR3 extends over 11 amino acids. Trimming cost V 6 bases and J 10 bases; bases outside gene matches: 5. CDR3 residues: CASSRQGPAFF. The CDR3 nucleotides are TGTGCCAGCAGCCGACAGGGTCCAGCTTTCTTT.

The chain employs TRBV18 and TRBJ2-1, with TRBD2 matching over 7 bases. This CDR3 spans 17 amino acids. CDR1 is KGHSH, CDR2 LQKENI, per germline. V was clipped by 6 bases and J by 0 bases; unmatched bases: 11. CDR3 protein: CASSPEVAGSSYNEQFF. The DNA of the CDR3 is TGTGCCAGCTCGCCTGAGGTAGCGGGTTCCTCCTACAATGAGCAGTTCTTC.

The chain combines TRBV7-3 with TRBJ2-7; 7 nucleotides match TRBD1. The CDR3 contains 16 residues. Germline CDR1 reads SGHTA; CDR2 reads FQGTGA. Trimming at V came to 5 bases and at J to 5 bases, leaving 15 bases not matched to a gene. CDR3 protein: CASSLGPPTGVHEQYF. CDR3 DNA: TGTGCCAGCAGCCTCGGACCCCCTACAGGGGTTCACGAGCAGTACTTC.

This chain uses TRBV27 with TRBJ2-3; TRBD2 matches at 9 bases. Germline V gene sequence: CDR1 MNHEY, CDR2 SMNVEV (reference sequence). The CDR3 covers 17 residues. V was pared by 3 bases and J by 2 bases, with 9 bases of the junction left unmatched. The chain's CDR3 is CASSFPRGGGATDTQYF. The DNA for the CDR3 is TGTGCCAGCAGTTTCCCCCGTGGCGGGGGGGCCACAGATACGCAGTATTTT.

This chain joins TRBV5-8 and TRBJ2-2; D is possibly TRBD2 (6 bases). V lost 1 base, J lost 3 bases, and 19 bases lay in between. The germline V gene encodes CDR1 SGHTS and CDR2 YDEGEE. The CDR3 is made up of 18 amino acids. The CDR3 DNA follows: TGTGCCAGCAGCTTGTTAAGGTTGGGGGGAGCGGACACCGGGGAGCTGTTTTTT. It encodes CASSLLRLGGADTGELFF.

This chain connects TRBV20-1 to TRBJ2-7; 11 nucleotides agree with TRBD2. CDR1 is DFQATT and CDR2 is SNEGSKA in the germline V gene (reference sequence). The CDR3 extends over 16 amino acids. The V and J ends lost 3 bases and 3 bases, in that order; junction bases with no gene match: 10. The CDR3 region has the DNA TGCAGTGCTAGTATGGCTAGCGGGAGGACTAACTACGAGCAGTACTTC. Its protein product is CSASMASGRTNYEQYF.

The V call is TRBV19, the J call TRBJ1-6, with 7 positions matching TRBD1. Losses at the gene ends were 6 bases for V and 8 bases for J; bases not matched to a gene: 7. The germline V gene encodes CDR1 LNHDA and CDR2 SQIVND (reference sequence). The CDR3 has 14 residues. In nucleotides, the CDR3 is TGTGCCAGTAGAGGGGGCGTGAGTGATTCACCCCTCCACTTT. Translating gives CASRGGVSDSPLHF.